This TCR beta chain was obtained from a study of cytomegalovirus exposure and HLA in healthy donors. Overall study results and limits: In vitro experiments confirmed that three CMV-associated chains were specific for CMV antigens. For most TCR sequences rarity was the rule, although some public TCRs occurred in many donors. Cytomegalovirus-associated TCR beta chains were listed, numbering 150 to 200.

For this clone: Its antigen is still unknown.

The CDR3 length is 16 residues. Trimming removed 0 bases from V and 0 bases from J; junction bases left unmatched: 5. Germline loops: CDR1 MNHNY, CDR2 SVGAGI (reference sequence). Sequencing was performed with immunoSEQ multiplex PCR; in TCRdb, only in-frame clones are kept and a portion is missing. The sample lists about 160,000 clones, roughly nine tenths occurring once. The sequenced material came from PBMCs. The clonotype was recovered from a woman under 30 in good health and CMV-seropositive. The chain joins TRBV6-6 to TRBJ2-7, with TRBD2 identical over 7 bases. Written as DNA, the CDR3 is TGTGCCAGCAGTTACTCCCCTAGCGGTAGCTCCTACGAGCAGTACTTC. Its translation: CASSYSPSGSSYEQYF.